The next 5 T cell receptor beta chains were all read from a single sample in a study of blood T cell repertoires in COVID-19. Here immunoSEQ multiplex PCR was the method, and the copy in TCRdb shows in-frame clones only, minus some. The top ten clones hold 2.5% to 3.5% of a sample with nearly 350,000 clones, around 83% of them seen once. Sample: peripheral blood. The source is a man aged 30-40 years with active or convalescent COVID-19.

The J gene is TRBJ2-1, the V gene TRBV18, with TRBD2 matching over 9 bases. The V segment lost 8 bases and the J segment 8 bases; nucleotides outside the gene matches: 10. Germline values: CDR1 KGHSH, CDR2 LQKENI. The CDR3 has 14 residues. The CDR3 sequence is CASPPRGGAHEQFF. The CDR3 nucleotides are TGTGCCAGCCCCCCCCGCGGGGGGGCCCATGAGCAGTTCTTC.

The chain links TRBV28 to TRBJ2-3; D not resolved. CDR1 is MDHEN and CDR2 is SYDVKM in the germline V gene. The CDR3 consists of 9 residues. V lost 10 bases and J lost 6, with 5 bases in between. CDR3 protein: CAIEDTQYF. CDR3 DNA sequence: TGTGCCATTGAGGATACGCAGTATTTT. The entire variable domain, with the rest obtained from reference TRBV28 and TRBJ2-3, is as follows: DVKVTQSSRYLVKRTGEKVFLECVQDMDHENMFWYRQDPGLGLRLIYFSYDVKMKEKGDIPEGYSVSREKKERFSLILESASTNQTSMYLCAIEDTQYFGPGTRLTVL.

The gene calls are TRBV7-3 and TRBJ2-1, with 12 bases identical to TRBD2. Per germline, CDR1 SGHTA and CDR2 FQGTGA. CDR3 size: 15 residues. Trimming at V came to 2 bases and at J to 9 bases, leaving 5 bases not matched to a gene. In DNA form, the CDR3 reads TGTGCCAGCAGCTTACCACTAGCGGGGGGTACTGAGCAGTTCTTC. Protein: CASSLPLAGGTEQFF.

This clone was seen more than once but under ten times. The chain links TRBV6-2 or TRBV6-3 to TRBJ2-7; TRBD1 matches at 9 bases. The germline V gene encodes CDR1 MNHEY and CDR2 SVGEGT. The CDR3 length is 16 residues. Unmatched junction bases numbered 6, after V lost 0 bases and J lost 3 bases. The CDR3 is CASSYSPGQGNYEQYF. The CDR3 nucleotides are TGTGCCAGCAGTTACTCGCCGGGACAGGGAAACTACGAGCAGTACTTC.

The chain couples TRBV30 to TRBJ1-2; D is undetermined. V lost 4 bases, J lost 4 bases, and 19 bases lay in between. The CDR3 contains 15 residues. From germline, CDR1 is GTSNPN and CDR2 SVGIG (reference sequence). The CDR3 region is CAWTQDPGGGYGYTF. The CDR3 coding sequence is TGTGCCTGGACCCAGGACCCCGGAGGTGGCTATGGCTACACCTTC.